The sequence of this T cell receptor beta chain was determined in a study of T-cell memory formation after mild COVID-19 (dated by TCRdb to the early 2020s). General notes on the study: TCR sequence clusters from the two donors were found to be largely donor specific. Two young, previously healthy adult volunteers made up the cohort, one male and one female. Longitudinal TCRalpha and TCRbeta repertoire sequencing tracked T-cell clones expanding and contracting after mild COVID-19 in a couple of donors. The investigation overall reported the following: Contracting CD4+ clones appeared mostly in the CM and EM memory subsets, whereas CD8+ clones were enriched in EMRA. Some responding clones were found in pre-infection memory, which suggests that pre-existing cross-reactive memory T cells took part in the SARS-CoV-2 response. The second-wave clones that peaked on day 37 were not confirmed to be SARS-CoV-2 specific. The study covered only two mild cases, and larger cohorts including severe cases with pre-infection samples were considered necessary. Balanced CD4/CD8 phenotypes were observed for clones contracting from day 15 to 85, whereas a bias towards CD4+ was observed for a second wave of clones expanding from day 15 to 37.

Its CDR3 holds 16 amino acids, cysteine through phenylalanine. Of the read, only the CDR3 DNA is kept; its 48 bases are in frame from base 1. Trimming accounts for 1 base at V and 0 bases at J, while the number of junction bases matched to no gene is 2. Taken from the germline V gene, the CDR1 and CDR2 loops are MGHRA and YSYEKL. Instrument used: Illumina NovaSeq 6000. cDNA libraries for TCRalpha and TCRbeta were prepared by 5'RACE using constant-segment primers, with sample barcodes and unique molecular identifiers added. Trizol reagent was used to extract RNA from every sample. Library amplification was performed in two PCR steps, and a second sample barcode and Illumina TruSeq adapters were introduced in the second step. The libraries were sequenced on an Illumina NovaSeq using 2 x 150 bp paired-end reads. Per the source publication's procedure: Demultiplexing of reads and collapsing into UMI-guided consensus sequences were performed with migec v1.2.7. Using mixcr v2.1.11, UMI consensuses were aligned to TRA and TRB V and J templates and then assembled into clonotypes. Clonotypes were classified as expanded or contracted when called significant by both edgeR and NoisET, with noise models trained on biological replicates. For edgeR calls, the thresholds were a false discovery rate-adjusted p below 0.01 and a log2 fold-change of 1. As an exploratory analysis of dynamics, PCA with hierarchical clustering was applied to max-normalized trajectories of the 1000 most abundant clonotypes. Separately sequenced CD4+ and CD8+ repertoires were used to assign a CD4 or CD8 phenotype to each responding clone. The raw public data were reprocessed by TCRdb itself: fastp quality trimming at Q25, MiXCR clonotype calling, in-frame beta chains only. Rows matching on CDR3 protein sequence are summarized as one entry with the most common DNA and genes. These V and J calls derive from TCRdb rather than the authors' analysis. The sample records over 60,000 distinct CDR3 sequences, about a sixth of which are singletons. The ten largest clonotypes hold about 33% of the sample.

Ficoll-Paque density gradient centrifugation was the method used to isolate PBMCs. This clonotype has more than one count but fewer than ten. Its antigen has not been determined. There are no base qualities to consult, and no much larger clone falls within one base. In this chain, TRBV4-1 is recombined with TRBJ1-5, and TRBD1 matches 8 of the central bases. This sequence originates from an adult woman who had mild COVID-19 (a few samples of this study predate the infection). The sample titles of this study are shuffled in the database, so cell type and time point are left out; the donor was told from shared clones. The sample taken for sequencing was PBMCs or a T cell subset sorted from them (not recorded which). The CDR3 reads CASSQVTGDSNQPQHF. Here is the DNA: TGCGCCAGCAGCCAAGTGACAGGGGATAGCAATCAGCCCCAGCATTTT.